The clone carrying this T cell receptor beta chain is termed large. The antigen remains unidentified. Histologic diagnosis was independently verified by two lung pathologists. Germline V CDR1 and CDR2: SNHLY, FYNNEI. V was shortened by 6 bases and J by 7 bases, with 16 bases between the two germline ends. The CDR3 spans 14 residues. The sample belongs to a study of immune evolution from preneoplasia to lung adenocarcinoma. Study outcomes and limitations: Later-stage lesions appeared to have more T cells, more diversity, less clonality. Top clone share appeared to fall from AAH through AIS, MIA, adenocarcinoma.

Profiling relied on immunoSEQ multiplex PCR, and the TCRdb table lists in-frame clones only, not all of them. In the table there are roughly 3,200 clones, less than 50% of which are singletons. The chain recombines TRBV2 with TRBJ1-5; possibly TRBD1 for D (6 bases). The sample was FFPE normal lung tissue adjacent to the tumor. This TCR was sampled from a person between 45 and 65 years old with lung adenocarcinoma. The CDR3 coding sequence is TGTGCCAGCAGAGGGGGGTCGGCGGGACAGCCCCAGCATTTT. Translation gives CASRGGSAGQPQHF.